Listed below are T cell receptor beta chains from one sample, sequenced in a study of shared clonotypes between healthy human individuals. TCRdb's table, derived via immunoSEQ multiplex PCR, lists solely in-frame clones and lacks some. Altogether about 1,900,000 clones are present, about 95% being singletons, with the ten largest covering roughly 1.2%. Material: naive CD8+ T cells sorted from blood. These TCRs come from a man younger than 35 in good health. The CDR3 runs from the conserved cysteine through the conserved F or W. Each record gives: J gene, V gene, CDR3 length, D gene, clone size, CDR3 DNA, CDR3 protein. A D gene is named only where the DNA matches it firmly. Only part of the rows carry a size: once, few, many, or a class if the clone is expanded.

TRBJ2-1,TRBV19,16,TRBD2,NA,TGTGCCAGTAGTCCCGAAGGCGGGAGTGGCTACAATGAGCAGTTCTTC,CASSPEGGSGYNEQFF
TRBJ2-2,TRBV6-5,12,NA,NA,TGTGCCAGCAGTTTTAACACCGGGGAGCTGTTTTTT,CASSFNTGELFF
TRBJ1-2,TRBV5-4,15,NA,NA,TGTGCCAGCAGCCCCCTCTTGGCAGCTTCCCAGGGCTACACCTTC,CASSPLLAASQGYTF
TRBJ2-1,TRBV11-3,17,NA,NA,TGTGCCAGCAGCTCCCTGTCGGGAGACCGTCCCTACAATGAGCAGTTCTTC,CASSSLSGDRPYNEQFF
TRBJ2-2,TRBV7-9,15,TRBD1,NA,TGTGCCAGCCTAACCGGGACAGGGAACACCGGGGAGCTGTTTTTT,CASLTGTGNTGELFF
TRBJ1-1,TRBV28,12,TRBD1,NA,TGTGCCAGCAGTGACAGGGACACTGAAGCTTTCTTT,CASSDRDTEAFF
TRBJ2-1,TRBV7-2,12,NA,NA,TGTGCCAGCAGCTTCGGACCCCAGGAGCAGTTCTTC,CASSFGPQEQFF
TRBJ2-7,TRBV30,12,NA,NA,TGTGCCTGGAGTGCGGCAGGCGACGAGCAGTACTTC,CAWSAAGDEQYF
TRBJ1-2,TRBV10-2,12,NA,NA,TGCGCCAGCAGACCAGGGAACTATGGCTACACCTTC,CASRPGNYGYTF
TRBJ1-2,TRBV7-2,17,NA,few,TGTGCCAGCAGCTACGGACCGCCCGACCATATTAACTATGGCTACACCTTC,CASSYGPPDHINYGYTF
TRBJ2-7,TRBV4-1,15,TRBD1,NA,TGCGCCAGCAGCCACTTAATTGGGACAGGGACCGAGCAGTACTTC,CASSHLIGTGTEQYF
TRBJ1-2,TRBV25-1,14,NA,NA,TGTGCCAGCAGTGTTCCGGGGGCGTACTATGGCTACACCTTC,CASSVPGAYYGYTF
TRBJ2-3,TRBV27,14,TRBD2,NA,TGTGCCAGCAGTCCAACTAGCGGGGGGGATACGCAGTATTTT,CASSPTSGGDTQYF
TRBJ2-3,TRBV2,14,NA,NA,TGTGCCAGCACAAGATTCGCGGGACACGATACGCAGTATTTT,CASTRFAGHDTQYF
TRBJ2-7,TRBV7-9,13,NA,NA,TGTGCCAGCAGGCCCTCAGTTGCCTACGAGCAGTACTTC,CASRPSVAYEQYF
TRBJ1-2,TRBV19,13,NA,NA,TGTGCCAGTAGTGTTTGGGGAGTGGACGGCTACACCTTC,CASSVWGVDGYTF